This T cell receptor beta chain emerged from a study of T cells in Graves' hyperthyroidism and ophthalmopathy. Study outcomes and limitations: Blood samples included most of the expanded thyroid clonotypes exceeding 0.001.

Concerning this clonotype itself: The antigen remains unidentified.

Trimming shortened V by 2 bases and J by 7 bases, and 13 bases separated the two germline ends. The CDR3 covers 13 residues. The germline V gene has CDR1 SGHRS and CDR2 YFSETQ. Uncontrolled infection, other autoimmune disease, pregnancy and lactation each barred patients from inclusion. Diagnostic assessment was based on clinical symptoms, serum thyroxine and TRAb, thyroid ultrasound and orbital computed tomography. The authors obtained PBMCs from more than 9.5 ml of fresh peripheral blood. Regions amplified from RNA transcripts were the TCR beta CDR3 regions. An initial round of RT-PCR targeting the TCR CDR3 relied on the HTBI primer set. TCRdb re-analysed the multiplex PCR reads in MiXCR, keeping a single row per CDR3 protein. The sample contains 660,000 or so distinct CDR3 sequences, less than 25% of which appear only once.

The sequencing input was blood. This sequence originates from a man aged 25-45 years with Graves' ophthalmopathy. This chain links TRBV5-1 with TRBJ2-7; D remains unclear. This CDR3 reads CASSFSDSREQYF. Here the CDR3 DNA reads TGCGCCAGCAGCTTTTCTGACTCCCGTGAGCAGTACTTC.